The clone carrying this TCR beta chain turned up a few times. As yet, its antigen is unknown. This sample was taken from a study of cytomegalovirus exposure and HLA in healthy donors. Overall study context: Earlier results showed 117 million unique TCR beta sequences derived from approximately 180 million T cells.

The V gene lost 8 bases and the J gene lost 5 bases, with 15 bases spanning the gap. The V gene's germline CDR1 is SGHAT and CDR2 FQDESV (reference sequence). The CDR3 is made up of 13 amino acids. The PCR was carried out with 60 Vbeta primers and 13 Jbeta primers. The assay was immunoSEQ multiplex PCR, and TCRdb's table has in-frame clones only and misses some. The data show 150,000 to 180,000 clones, with around 82% seen just once and around 6% held by the top ten. The study sampled nominally healthy donors, though unrecorded immune exposures were likely. The study's findings and limits: The authors considered a cluster of highly shared sequence variants likely to be a sequencing artifact. When the data were analyzed later, several of the most significant clusters appeared to be linked to common viral pathogens.

The chain has TRBV11-1 and TRBJ2-5, with D possibly TRBD2 on 6 matching bases. The sequenced sample was PBMCs. This clonotype was obtained from a woman aged 40 to 50 in good health and CMV-seropositive. The CDR3 region is CASAPGSGETQYF. The CDR3 DNA is TGTGCCAGCGCCCCGGGGAGCGGGGAGACCCAGTACTTC.